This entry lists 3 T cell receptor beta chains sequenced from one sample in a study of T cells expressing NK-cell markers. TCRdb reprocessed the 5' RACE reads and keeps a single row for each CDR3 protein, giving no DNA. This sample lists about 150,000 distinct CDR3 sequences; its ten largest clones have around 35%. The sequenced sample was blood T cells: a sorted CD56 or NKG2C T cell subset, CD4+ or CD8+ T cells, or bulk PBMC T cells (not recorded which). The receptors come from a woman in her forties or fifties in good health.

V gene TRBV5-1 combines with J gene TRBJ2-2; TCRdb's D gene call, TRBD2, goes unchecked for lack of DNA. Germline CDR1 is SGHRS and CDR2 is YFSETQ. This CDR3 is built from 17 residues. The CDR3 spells CASSPRSGLANTGELFF.

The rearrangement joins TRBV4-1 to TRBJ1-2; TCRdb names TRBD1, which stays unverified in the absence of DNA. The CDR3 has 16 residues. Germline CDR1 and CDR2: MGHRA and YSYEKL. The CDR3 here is CASSQAQDLANYGYTF.

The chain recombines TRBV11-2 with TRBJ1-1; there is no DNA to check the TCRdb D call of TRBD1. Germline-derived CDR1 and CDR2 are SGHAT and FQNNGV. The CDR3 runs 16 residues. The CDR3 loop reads CASSLAPTGTQREAFF.